This T cell receptor beta chain was recorded in a study of blood T cell repertoires in COVID-19. On the study more broadly: PBMCs, B-cell-depleted T cells, or T cells were the source of the cDNA or gDNA that made up the material.

Participant ages covered about 18 to 89 years across 25 or so US areas. Source study methods: Amplification of reference gene primers provided the estimated nucleated cell counts. The repertoire was sequenced with immunoSEQ multiplex PCR; TCRdb's copy has only in-frame clones and lacks some. V and J calls and clone size are copied from that table; D and trimming were computed from the DNA. The table includes tens of thousands of clones, more than 75% detected once. This CDR3 spans 13 amino acids. V lost 0 bases and J lost 8, with 13 bases in between. Per the germline V gene, CDR1 is GTSNPN and CDR2 is SVGIG (reference sequence).

The sequence was collected from a woman between 50 and 59 years old with acute COVID-19. The genes are TRBV30 and TRBJ1-2; tentative D call: TRBD1 (6 bases). The source material was PBMCs or T cells enriched from blood (not recorded which). As DNA, the CDR3 is TGTGCCTGGAGTGTACGGGGGGCGGGGGGCTACACCTTC. Its translation is CAWSVRGAGGYTF.